The entry below gives a single T cell receptor (beta chain) sequence along with its context. This sample is drawn from a study of graft-versus-host responses after intestinal transplantation. The data were produced by immunoSEQ multiplex PCR, yet TCRdb's version contains in-frame clones alone and is incomplete. Among some 46,000 clones listed, over 85% were seen once. The TCR originated in a human patient who received an intestinal transplant, so some T cells may come from the graft donor. Sequencing was performed on PBMCs, taken 750 to 800 days after a first intestinal transplant, on the day of a second.

CDR3 region: CASSWPPGFSGNTIYF. For the CDR3, the DNA is TGTGCCAGCAGCTGGCCCCCGGGATTTTCTGGAAACACCATATATTTT. This chain links TRBV11-2 with TRBJ1-3; no clear D gene. Between the trimmed V and J ends, which lost 4 bases and 1 base, there was a span of 14 bases. The CDR3 loop spans 16 amino acids. CDR1 is SGHAT, CDR2 FQNNGV, per germline.